This T cell receptor (beta chain) is drawn from a study of Graves' ophthalmopathy and Graves' hyperthyroidism. The sequenced template was RNA, covering the TCR beta CDR3 region. After a first-round RT-PCR with HTBI primers, a second-round multiplex PCR was run. TCRdb reanalysed the multiplex PCR reads using MiXCR and keeps one entry per CDR3 protein. The table records about 400,000 distinct CDR3 sequences, 15% to 20% of them present only once. Ophthalmopathy in the donors was of moderate-to-severe activity, with CAS ≥3, NOSPECS ≥4 and duration under 3 months. PBMCs were isolated by Ficoll-Paque density gradient centrifugation, using roughly 10 ml of fresh peripheral blood as the starting material. The CDR3 is made up of 12 amino acids. V lost 3 bases, J lost 7 bases, and 9 bases lay in between. The V gene's germline CDR1 is MNHNS and CDR2 SASEGT. The table lists this clonotype with many counts.

The clonotype originates from a woman aged 18-29 years with Graves' ophthalmopathy. Source material: peripheral blood. V gene TRBV6-1 combines with J gene TRBJ1-1; D gene ambiguous. CDR3 DNA: TGTGCCAGCAGTGACGCGGCAGTTGAAGCTTTCTTT. This codes for CASSDAAVEAFF.